The rows below give T cell receptor beta chains drawn from one sample of a study of tumor-infiltrating lymphocytes in primary liver carcinoma. TCRdb itself ran the multiplex PCR reads through MiXCR, one entry per CDR3 protein. The data show about 41,000 distinct CDR3 sequences, around 72% seen once. Sequenced: liver tumor tissue from sampling region 2. Receptors originate from a man between 35 and 55 years old with primary liver carcinoma and hepatitis B virus infection. Both conserved end residues are part of each CDR3. A D gene is named only where the DNA matches it firmly. Clone size appears in some rows only: once, few, many, or a class for an expanded clone.

len | d_gene | j_gene | abundance | v_gene | CDR3aa | CDR3nt
15 | TRBD2 | TRBJ2-1 | medium-sized | TRBV6-1 | CASRDRLAGANEQFF | TGTGCCAGCAGAGACAGACTAGCGGGAGCCAATGAGCAGTTCTTC
14 | . | TRBJ1-1 | . | TRBV7-8 | CASNLAGGNTEAFF | TGTGCCAGTAACTTAGCGGGGGGGAACACTGAAGCTTTCTTT
13 | TRBD2 | TRBJ2-7 | . | TRBV5-4 | CASRPSGRDRQYF | TGCGCCAGCCGCCCTAGCGGGAGGGATAGGCAGTACTTC
14 | . | TRBJ1-1 | . | TRBV5-6 | CARSLWREGTEAFF | TGTGCCAGGAGCCTTTGGAGGGAAGGCACTGAAGCTTTCTTT
16 | TRBD2 | TRBJ2-1 | . | TRBV30 | CAWSVRISGRENEQFF | TGTGCCTGGAGTGTTCGGATTAGCGGGAGGGAGAATGAGCAGTTCTTC
16 | . | TRBJ1-1 | many | TRBV5-6 | CASSATELRLNTEAFF | TGTGCCAGCAGCGCGACAGAACTCCGTTTGAACACTGAAGCTTTCTTT
17 | TRBD2 | TRBJ2-4 | . | TRBV11-1 | CTSGFPGISGTKNIQYF | TGTACCAGCGGCTTTCCCGGGATTAGCGGGACCAAAAACATTCAGTATTTC
15 | . | TRBJ2-7 | . | TRBV4-1 | CTSSQVARGGYEQYF | TGCACCAGCAGCCAAGTTGCAAGGGGGGGATACGAGCAGTACTTC
14 | . | TRBJ2-1 | . | TRBV29-1 | CGVGLRNSYNEQFF | TGCGGCGTTGGACTGAGGAACTCCTACAATGAGCAGTTCTTC
14 | . | TRBJ2-2 | . | TRBV29-1 | CSLLGPGSTGELFF | TGCAGCCTCCTCGGTCCGGGATCCACCGGGGAGCTGTTCTTT
15 | TRBD2 | TRBJ2-7 | . | TRBV29-1 | CSVALGLTMSYEQYF | TGCAGCGTCGCTTTGGGACTAACGATGTCGTACGAGCAGTACTTC
12 | TRBD2 | TRBJ2-1 | . | TRBV12-3/TRBV12-4 | CPSSRSGSEQFF | TGTCCCAGCAGCAGAAGCGGGAGTGAGCAGTTCTTC
16 | TRBD2 | TRBJ2-2 | . | TRBV29-1 | CSVAGLTAMNTGELFF | TGCAGCGTTGCGGGACTAACGGCAATGAACACCGGGGAGCTGTTTTTT
17 | . | TRBJ2-5 | . | TRBV11-2 | CASSLYPGAAAQETQYF | TGTGCCAGTAGCTTATACCCGGGGGCAGCAGCACAAGAGACCCAGTACTTC
14 | . | TRBJ1-3 | . | TRBV6-5 | CASRPKASGNTIYF | TGTGCAAGCAGGCCCAAAGCCTCTGGAAACACCATATATTTT
13 | TRBD1 | TRBJ2-1 | medium-sized | TRBV6-1 | CASSEGTGDEQFF | TGTGCCAGCAGTGAAGGGACAGGGGATGAGCAGTTCTTC
17 | TRBD2 | TRBJ2-3 | . | TRBV6-5 | CASSPLPLSGGIDTQYF | TGTGCAAGCAGTCCACTCCCCCTAAGCGGGGGGATAGATACGCAGTATTTT
11 | . | TRBJ2-5 | many | TRBV5-1 | CASSNQETQYF | TGTGCCAGCAGCAACCAAGAGACCCAGTACTTC
15 | TRBD1 | TRBJ2-5 | . | TRBV29-1 | CNVETDRGRAETQYF | TGCAACGTTGAGACGGACAGGGGGCGAGCAGAGACCCAGTACTTC
14 | . | TRBJ1-1 | . | TRBV5-1 | CASSLNGMNAEAFF | TGCGCCAGCAGCTTGAACGGCATGAACGCTGAAGCTTTCTTT
18 | . | TRBJ1-2 | once | TRBV29-1 | CNVGAPTGTQVANQGYTF | TGTAACGTTGGGGCACCAACAGGAACTCAAGTGGCTAACCAAGGCTACACCTTC
15 | . | TRBJ2-3 | . | TRBV4-3 | CATSRGSLSTGTQYF | TGCGCCACCAGCCGTGGGTCTCTAAGCACAGGTACGCAGTATTTT